Below, 17 T cell receptor beta chains from the same sample are listed, as sequenced in a study of CXCR3-negative and CXCR3-positive naive CD8 T cells. General observations from the study: The TRB CDR3s that CXCR3-positive naive cells carried were more hydrophobic than those of CXCR3-negative naive cells.

cDNA libraries for TRB were generated by 5' RACE incorporating UMI labels. From its re-call of the 5' RACE reads, TCRdb lists each CDR3 protein once, without DNA. The ten top clones account for 0.55% to 0.6%, within a sample of about 50,000 distinct CDR3 sequences. These receptors have no known antigen. The sequenced material came from naive CXCR3+ CD8+ T cells from blood. Documented subset: CD45RO-CCR7+CD27+CD95- naive CD8+ T cells expressing CXCR3 (TNR3+). These receptors were obtained from a human donor in good health. Some clones in this sample may be carry-over from other donors' samples.

This chain joins TRBV7-3 and TRBJ1-6; the D call from TCRdb, TRBD1, cannot be confirmed without DNA. CDR1 SGHTA and CDR2 FQGTGA come from the germline V gene. This CDR3 has 15 amino acids. CDR3 in amino acids: CASSSTGGAGSPLHF.

V gene TRBV6-1 combines with J gene TRBJ1-2; TCRdb indicates TRBD1, and absent DNA this call remains unverified. Germline V gene sequence: CDR1 MNHNS, CDR2 SASEGT. The CDR3 runs 14 residues. The CDR3 loop is CASSEPWTGYGYTF.

This sequence joins TRBV19 and TRBJ2-7; the TCRdb D gene call, TRBD1, has no DNA to confirm it. The CDR3 covers 14 residues. Germline assignment: CDR1 LNHDA and CDR2 SQIVND (reference sequence). CDR3 protein: CASSAGQSTREQYF.

The rearrangement uses TRBV6-2 or TRBV6-3 and TRBJ2-1; TCRdb outputs TRBD1, but without DNA this stays unchecked. Germline V gene sequence: CDR1 MNHEY, CDR2 SVGEGT. The CDR3 is made up of 13 amino acids. The CDR3 sequence is CASSFFPGSEQFF.

This chain joins TRBV6-2 or TRBV6-3 and TRBJ2-7; the TCRdb call, TRBD1, lacks DNA for checking. Germline loops: CDR1 MNHEY, CDR2 SVGEGT. The CDR3 sequence is 14 residues long. CDR3 loop: CASSFRDIFCEQYF.

The chain recombines TRBV29-1 with TRBJ2-7. This CDR3 contains 13 residues. Germline values: CDR1 SQVTM, CDR2 ANQGSEA. CDR3: CSAELEGFYEQYF.

J is TRBJ1-5 and V is TRBV28. The germline V gene has CDR1 MDHEN and CDR2 SYDVKM. The CDR3 is 13 amino acids. The CDR3: CASSPNSGQPQHF.

The chain has TRBV10-3 and TRBJ2-7; TCRdb gives TRBD2 as the D gene, but with no DNA this cannot be confirmed. The CDR3 is 15 amino acids. CDR1 and CDR2 from the germline V gene are ENHRY and SYGVKD. The CDR3 reads CAIRGESRDPYEQYF.

The rearrangement uses TRBV29-1 and TRBJ1-4. The CDR3 runs 13 residues. CDR1 and CDR2 from the germline V gene are SQVTM and ANQGSEA. This CDR3 reads CSVGWGNNEKLFF.

This sequence joins TRBV7-9 and TRBJ2-6; TCRdb's assignment of TRBD2 cannot be checked, as there is no DNA. The CDR3 runs to 18 residues. The germline V gene has CDR1 SEHNR and CDR2 FQNEAQ (reference sequence). This CDR3 is CASSFTSGGSSGANVLTF.

This chain joins TRBV3-1 and TRBJ2-7; TCRdb lists TRBD1, though no DNA is available to test this call. The CDR3 runs to 17 residues. Germline V gene sequence: CDR1 LGHDT, CDR2 YNNKEL (reference sequence). The CDR3 loop reads CASSQDSRGQQNYEQYF.

The rearrangement uses TRBV5-6 and TRBJ1-2. The length of the CDR3 is 15 residues. CDR1 and CDR2 from the germline V gene are SGHDT and YYEEEE. The CDR3 sequence: CASSLRTSGIYGYTF.

V is TRBV7-9 and J is TRBJ1-1; TCRdb's D call of TRBD1 is untestable without DNA. The V gene's germline CDR1 is SEHNR and CDR2 FQNEAQ (reference sequence). The CDR3 extends over 16 amino acids. The CDR3 loop reads CASSSDSYNLNTEAFF.

The chain combines TRBV19 with TRBJ2-3; the TCRdb D gene call, TRBD2, has no DNA to confirm it. Germline loops: CDR1 LNHDA, CDR2 SQIVND (reference sequence). The CDR3 is 15 amino acids. CDR3 sequence: CASRASGSSTDTQYF.

This chain links TRBV13 with TRBJ2-7. The CDR3 length is 14 residues. Germline V gives CDR1 PRHDT, CDR2 FYEKMQ (reference sequence). CDR3 sequence: CASSLFPEHYEQYF.

This sequence joins TRBV4-3 and TRBJ2-1. Germline values: CDR1 LGHNA, CDR2 YSLEER. The CDR3 totals 15 residues. The CDR3 here is CASSQDSSLYNEQFF.

The chain recombines TRBV6-5 with TRBJ1-4. Germline V gives CDR1 MNHEY, CDR2 SVGAGI. The CDR3 is 15 amino acids. The CDR3 sequence: CASSYSGATNEKLFF.